The entry below describes one T cell receptor (beta chain). Its antigen is unknown. The assay was immunoSEQ multiplex PCR, and TCRdb's table has in-frame clones only and misses some. In the table there are 150,000 to 200,000 clones, about 82% of which are singletons. The sample belongs to a study of cytomegalovirus exposure and HLA in healthy donors. General study findings and limits: Researchers reported that a few CMV-associated chains were confirmed in vitro as CMV antigen-specific. A later analysis found first-cohort TCR clusters tended to co-occur in the approximately 110 validation repertoires.

The CDR3 consists of 17 residues. Germline V gene data show CDR1 as SGHRS and CDR2 as YFSETQ. V shed 0 bases and J shed 2 bases, with 12 bases lying between them. The sequence derives from a woman younger than 30 in good health and CMV-seronegative. This chain uses TRBV5-1 with TRBJ2-6, with D perhaps TRBD1 (6 bases). The sequenced sample consisted of PBMCs. CDR3: CASSLAFRGPGANVLTF. CDR3 DNA: TGCGCCAGCAGCTTGGCTTTCAGGGGACCTGGGGCCAACGTCCTGACTTTC.